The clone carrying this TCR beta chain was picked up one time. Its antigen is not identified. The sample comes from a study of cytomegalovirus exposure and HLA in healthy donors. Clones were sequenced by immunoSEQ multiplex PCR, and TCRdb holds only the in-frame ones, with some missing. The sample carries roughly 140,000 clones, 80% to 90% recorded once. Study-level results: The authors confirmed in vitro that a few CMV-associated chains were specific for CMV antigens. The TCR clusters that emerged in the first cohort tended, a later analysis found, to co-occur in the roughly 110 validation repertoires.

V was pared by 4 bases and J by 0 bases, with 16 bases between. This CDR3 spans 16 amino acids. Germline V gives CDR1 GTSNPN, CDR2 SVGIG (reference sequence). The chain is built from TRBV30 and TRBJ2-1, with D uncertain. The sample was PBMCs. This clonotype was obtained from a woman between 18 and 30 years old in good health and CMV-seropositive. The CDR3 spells CAWKKVASSSYNEQFF. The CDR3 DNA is TGTGCCTGGAAGAAGGTAGCCTCAAGCTCCTACAATGAGCAGTTCTTC.